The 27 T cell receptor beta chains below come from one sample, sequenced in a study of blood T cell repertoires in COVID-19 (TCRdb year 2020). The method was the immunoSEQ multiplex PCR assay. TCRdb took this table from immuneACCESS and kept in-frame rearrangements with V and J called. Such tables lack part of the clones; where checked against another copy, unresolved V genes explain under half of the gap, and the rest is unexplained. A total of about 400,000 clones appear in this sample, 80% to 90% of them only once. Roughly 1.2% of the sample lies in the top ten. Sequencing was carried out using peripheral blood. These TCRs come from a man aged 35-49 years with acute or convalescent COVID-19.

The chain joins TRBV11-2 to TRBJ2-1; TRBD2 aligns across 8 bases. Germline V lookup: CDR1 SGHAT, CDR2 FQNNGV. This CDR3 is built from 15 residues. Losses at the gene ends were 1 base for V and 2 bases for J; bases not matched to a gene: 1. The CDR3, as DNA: TGTGCCAGCAGCTTAGTACTAGCGGCCTACAATGAGCAGTTCTTC. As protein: CASSLVLAAYNEQFF.

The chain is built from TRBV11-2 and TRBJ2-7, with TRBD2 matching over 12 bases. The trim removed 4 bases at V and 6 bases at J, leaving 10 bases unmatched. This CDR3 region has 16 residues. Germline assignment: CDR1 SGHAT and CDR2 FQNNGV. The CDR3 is CASSSHLAGGASEQYF. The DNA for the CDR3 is TGTGCCAGCAGCTCCCATCTAGCGGGAGGGGCTAGCGAGCAGTACTTC.

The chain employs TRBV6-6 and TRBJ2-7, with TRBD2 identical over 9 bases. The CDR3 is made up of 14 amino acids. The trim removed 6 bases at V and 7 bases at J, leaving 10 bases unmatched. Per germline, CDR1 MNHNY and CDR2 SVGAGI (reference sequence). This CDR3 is CASRTNIAGVEQYF. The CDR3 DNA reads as TGTGCCAGCAGGACCAATATAGCGGGAGTAGAGCAGTACTTC.

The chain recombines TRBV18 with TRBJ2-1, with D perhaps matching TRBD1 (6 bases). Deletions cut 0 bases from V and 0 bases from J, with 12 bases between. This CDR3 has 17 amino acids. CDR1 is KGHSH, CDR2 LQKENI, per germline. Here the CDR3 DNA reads TGTGCCAGCTCACCACCGTCGGGACATATCTCCTACAATGAGCAGTTCTTC. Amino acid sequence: CASSPPSGHISYNEQFF.

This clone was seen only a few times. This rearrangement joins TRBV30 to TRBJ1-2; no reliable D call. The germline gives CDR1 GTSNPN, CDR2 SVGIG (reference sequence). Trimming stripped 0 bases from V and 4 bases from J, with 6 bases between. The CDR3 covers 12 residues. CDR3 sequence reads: CAWSVQTYGYTF. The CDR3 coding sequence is TGTGCCTGGAGTGTACAGACCTATGGCTACACCTTC.

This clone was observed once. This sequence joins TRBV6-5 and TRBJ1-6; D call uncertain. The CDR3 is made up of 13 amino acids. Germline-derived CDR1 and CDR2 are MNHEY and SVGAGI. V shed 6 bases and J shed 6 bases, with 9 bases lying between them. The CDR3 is CASSRTPNSPLHF. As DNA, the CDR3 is TGTGCCAGCAGCCGTACACCTAATTCACCCCTCCACTTT.

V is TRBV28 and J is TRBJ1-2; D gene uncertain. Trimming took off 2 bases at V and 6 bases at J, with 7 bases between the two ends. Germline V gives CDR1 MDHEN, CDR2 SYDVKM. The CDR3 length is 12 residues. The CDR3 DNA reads TGTGCCAGCAGTTTACTAGTAGATGGCTACACCTTC. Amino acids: CASSLLVDGYTF.

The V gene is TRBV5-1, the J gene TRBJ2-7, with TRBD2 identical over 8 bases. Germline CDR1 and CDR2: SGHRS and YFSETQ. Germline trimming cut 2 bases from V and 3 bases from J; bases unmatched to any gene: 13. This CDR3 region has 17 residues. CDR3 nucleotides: TGCGCCAGCAGCTTTCGGGGGGGCGGCTCAAGGATCTACGAGCAGTACTTC. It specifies CASSFRGGGSRIYEQYF.

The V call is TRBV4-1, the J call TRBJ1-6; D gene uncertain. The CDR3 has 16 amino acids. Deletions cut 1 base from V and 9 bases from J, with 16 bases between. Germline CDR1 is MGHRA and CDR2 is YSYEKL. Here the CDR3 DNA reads TGCGCCAGCAGCCAAGGGTCCGGGGATTTGCGTTCACCCCTCCACTTT. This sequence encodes CASSQGSGDLRSPLHF.

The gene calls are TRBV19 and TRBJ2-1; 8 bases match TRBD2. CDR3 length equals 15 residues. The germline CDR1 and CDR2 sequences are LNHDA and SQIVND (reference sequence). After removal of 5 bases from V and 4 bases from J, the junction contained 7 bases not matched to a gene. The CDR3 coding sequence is TGTGCCAGTAGTGAGGGACTAGTAGCGTACAATGAGCAGTTCTTC. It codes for CASSEGLVAYNEQFF.

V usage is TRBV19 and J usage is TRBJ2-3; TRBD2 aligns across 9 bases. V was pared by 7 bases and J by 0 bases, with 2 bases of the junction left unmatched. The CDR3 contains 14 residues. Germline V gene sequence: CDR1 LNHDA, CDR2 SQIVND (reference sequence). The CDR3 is CASTGTSSTDTQYF. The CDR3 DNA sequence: TGTGCCAGTACCGGGACTAGCAGCACAGATACGCAGTATTTT.

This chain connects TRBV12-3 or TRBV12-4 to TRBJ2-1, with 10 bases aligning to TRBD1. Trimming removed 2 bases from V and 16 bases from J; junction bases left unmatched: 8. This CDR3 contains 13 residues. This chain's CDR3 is CASSLSRDRGIFF. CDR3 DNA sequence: TGTGCCAGCAGTTTAAGTCGGGACAGGGGCATTTTCTTC.

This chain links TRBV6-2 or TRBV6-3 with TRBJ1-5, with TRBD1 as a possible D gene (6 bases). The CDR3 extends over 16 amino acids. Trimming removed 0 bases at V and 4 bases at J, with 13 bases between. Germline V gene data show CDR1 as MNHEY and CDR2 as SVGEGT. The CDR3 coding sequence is TGTGCCAGCAGTTACTCATCCAGGGGTGGAAATCAGCCCCAGCATTTT. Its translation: CASSYSSRGGNQPQHF.

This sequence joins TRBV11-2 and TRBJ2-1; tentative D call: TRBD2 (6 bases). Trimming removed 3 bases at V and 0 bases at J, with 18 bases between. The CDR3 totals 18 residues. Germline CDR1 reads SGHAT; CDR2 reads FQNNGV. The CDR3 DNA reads TGTGCCAGCAGCTTCCCTATAACGGGAGACAGCTCCTACAATGAGCAGTTCTTC. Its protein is CASSFPITGDSSYNEQFF.

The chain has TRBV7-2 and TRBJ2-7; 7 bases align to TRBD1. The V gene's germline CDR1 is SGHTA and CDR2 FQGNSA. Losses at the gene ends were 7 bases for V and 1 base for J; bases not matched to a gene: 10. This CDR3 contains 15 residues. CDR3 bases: TGTGCCAGCACCCTGACCGGGACAGCTTCCTACGAGCAGTACTTC. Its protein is CASTLTGTASYEQYF.

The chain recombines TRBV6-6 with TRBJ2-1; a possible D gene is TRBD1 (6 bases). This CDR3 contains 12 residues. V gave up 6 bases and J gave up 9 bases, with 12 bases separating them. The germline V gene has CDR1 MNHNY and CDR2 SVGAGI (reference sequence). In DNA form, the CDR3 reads TGTGCCAGCAGAACACAGGGCGGTGAGCAGTTCTTC. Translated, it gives CASRTQGGEQFF.

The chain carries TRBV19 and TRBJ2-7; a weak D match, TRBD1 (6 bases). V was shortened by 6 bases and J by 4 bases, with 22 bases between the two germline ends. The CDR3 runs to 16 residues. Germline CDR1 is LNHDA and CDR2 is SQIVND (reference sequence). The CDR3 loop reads CASSPTGRGTVYEQYF. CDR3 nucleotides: TGTGCCAGTAGCCCAACAGGCAGGGGAACGGTTTACGAGCAGTACTTC. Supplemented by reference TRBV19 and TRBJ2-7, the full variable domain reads DGGITQSPKYLFRKEGQNVTLSCEQNLNHDAMYWYRQDPGQGLRLIYYSQIVNDFQKGDIAEGYSVSREKKESFPLTVTSAQKNPTAFYLCASSPTGRGTVYEQYFGPGTRLTVT.

This CDR3 reads CASTDGYGNTIYF. The CDR3 DNA reads TGTGCCAGCACCGACGGGTATGGAAACACCATATATTTT. The V call is TRBV12-3 or TRBV12-4, the J call TRBJ1-3; D gene unclear. V shed 7 bases and J shed 3 bases, with 10 bases lying between them. This CDR3 comprises 13 residues.

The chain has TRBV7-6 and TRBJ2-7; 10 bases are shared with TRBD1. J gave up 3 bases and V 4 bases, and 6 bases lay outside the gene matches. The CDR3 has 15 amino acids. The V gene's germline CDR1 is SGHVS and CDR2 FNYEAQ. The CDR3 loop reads CASSSGDRGLYEQYF. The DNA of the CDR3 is TGTGCCAGCAGCTCCGGTGACAGGGGGCTCTACGAGCAGTACTTC.

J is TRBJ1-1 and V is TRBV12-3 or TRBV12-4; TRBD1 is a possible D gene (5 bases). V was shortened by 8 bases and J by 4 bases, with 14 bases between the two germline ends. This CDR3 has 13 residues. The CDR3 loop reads CASGPRGSTEAFF. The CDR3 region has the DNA TGTGCCAGCGGCCCCCGGGGGAGCACTGAAGCTTTCTTT.

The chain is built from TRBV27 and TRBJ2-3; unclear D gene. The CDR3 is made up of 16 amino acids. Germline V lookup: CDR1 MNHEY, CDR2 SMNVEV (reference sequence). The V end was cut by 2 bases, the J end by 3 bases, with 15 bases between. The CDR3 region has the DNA TGTGCCAGCAGTTTACTGGCGCGGCTAGGTACAGATACGCAGTATTTT. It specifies CASSLLARLGTDTQYF.

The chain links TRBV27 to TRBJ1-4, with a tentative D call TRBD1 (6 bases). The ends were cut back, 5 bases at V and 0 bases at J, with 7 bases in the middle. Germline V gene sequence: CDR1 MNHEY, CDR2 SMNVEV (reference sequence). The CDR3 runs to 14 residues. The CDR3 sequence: CASSGGTTNEKLFF. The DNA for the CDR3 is TGTGCCAGCAGTGGGGGCACAACTAATGAAAAACTGTTTTTT.

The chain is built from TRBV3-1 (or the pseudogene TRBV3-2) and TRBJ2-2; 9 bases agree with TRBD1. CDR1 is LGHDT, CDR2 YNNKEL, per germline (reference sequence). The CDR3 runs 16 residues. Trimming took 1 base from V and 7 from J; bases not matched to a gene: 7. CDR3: CASSQVPGQGIGELFF. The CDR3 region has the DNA TGTGCCAGCAGCCAAGTCCCGGGACAGGGAATCGGGGAGCTGTTTTTT.

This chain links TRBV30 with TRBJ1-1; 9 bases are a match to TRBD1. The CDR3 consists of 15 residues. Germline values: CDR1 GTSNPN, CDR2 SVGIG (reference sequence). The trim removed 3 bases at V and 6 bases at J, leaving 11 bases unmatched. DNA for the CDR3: TGTGCCTGGAGCGTTTTCCGGACAGGGGTCCCTGAAGCTTTCTTT. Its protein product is CAWSVFRTGVPEAFF.

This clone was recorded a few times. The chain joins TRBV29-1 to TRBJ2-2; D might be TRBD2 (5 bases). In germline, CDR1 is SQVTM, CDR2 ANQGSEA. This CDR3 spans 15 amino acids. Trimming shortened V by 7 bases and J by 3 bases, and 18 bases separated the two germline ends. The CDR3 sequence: CSAASRDTHTGELFF. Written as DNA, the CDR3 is TGCAGCGCTGCTTCCCGGGATACCCACACCGGGGAGCTGTTTTTT.

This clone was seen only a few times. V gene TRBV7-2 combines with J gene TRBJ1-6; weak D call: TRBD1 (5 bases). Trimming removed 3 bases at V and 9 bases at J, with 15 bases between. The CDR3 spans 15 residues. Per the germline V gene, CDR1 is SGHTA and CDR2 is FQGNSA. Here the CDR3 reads CASSLDPRGFSPLHF. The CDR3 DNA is TGTGCCAGCAGCTTGGACCCCCGGGGGTTTTCACCCCTCCACTTT.

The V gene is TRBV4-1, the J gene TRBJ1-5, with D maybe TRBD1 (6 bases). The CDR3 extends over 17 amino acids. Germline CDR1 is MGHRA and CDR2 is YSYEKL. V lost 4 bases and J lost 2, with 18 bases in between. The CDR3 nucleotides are TGCGCCAGCAGCCCACGAGGGATGGCAGGGGGCAATCAGCCCCAGCATTTT. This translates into CASSPRGMAGGNQPQHF.